This is a list of T cell receptor beta chains from one sample in a study of PD-1 blockade in classical Hodgkin lymphoma. Profiled with immunoSEQ multiplex PCR; TCRdb holds only in-frame clones, not every one. The sample records 70,000 or so clones, roughly 93% being singletons. The sample was peripheral blood mononuclear cells (PBMCs). Every receptor here comes from a human donor with classical Hodgkin lymphoma. The CDR3 runs from the conserved cysteine through the conserved F or W. The D gene is left open where the match is weak. A clone size is listed for some rows: how often the clone was seen (once, few, many), or a class if it is expanded.

V: TRBV15; size: NA; D: NA; length: 14; J: TRBJ2-1; CDR3: CATSGTKNYNEQFF; DNA: TGTGCCACCAGCGGAACAAAAAATTACAATGAGCAGTTCTTC
V: TRBV5-1; size: NA; D: TRBD1; length: 16; J: TRBJ1-4; CDR3: CASSSGGQGGDEKLFF; DNA: TGCGCCAGCAGCTCAGGGGGACAGGGAGGCGATGAAAAACTGTTTTTT
V: TRBV27; size: few; D: NA; length: 14; J: TRBJ2-2; CDR3: CASRLLEGRGGLFF; DNA: TGTGCCAGCAGACTTTTAGAGGGCCGGGGTGGATTGTTTTTT
V: TRBV2; size: NA; D: NA; length: 15; J: TRBJ2-6; CDR3: CASSATSSGANVLTF; DNA: TGTGCCAGCAGTGCAACTAGTTCTGGGGCCAACGTCCTGACTTTC
V: TRBV19; size: NA; D: TRBD1; length: 17; J: TRBJ1-2; CDR3: CASSTTGTEASYYGYTF; DNA: TGTGCCAGTAGTACGACCGGGACAGAAGCCTCGTACTATGGCTACACCTTC
V: TRBV9; size: NA; D: NA; length: 13; J: TRBJ1-2; CDR3: CASSVGRDYGYTF; DNA: TGTGCCAGCAGCGTAGGTCGAGACTATGGCTACACCTTC
V: TRBV18; size: once; D: TRBD1; length: 16; J: TRBJ2-2; CDR3: CASSPRLGTEVGELFF; DNA: TGTGCCAGCTCACCAAGGCTCGGGACAGAGGTCGGGGAGCTGTTTTTT
V: TRBV11-2; size: NA; D: NA; length: 16; J: TRBJ2-5; CDR3: CASSLRSMGIQETQYF; DNA: TGTGCCAGCAGCTTACGATCAATGGGGATCCAAGAGACCCAGTACTTC
V: TRBV6-5; size: NA; D: NA; length: 14; J: TRBJ2-2; CDR3: CASSYPQNTGELFF; DNA: TGTGCCAGCAGTTACCCCCAGAACACCGGGGAGCTGTTTTTT
V: TRBV7-8; size: once; D: TRBD1; length: 16; J: TRBJ2-1; CDR3: CASSTRQGAGYNEQFF; DNA: TGTGCCAGCAGCACCCGACAGGGAGCAGGCTACAATGAGCAGTTCTTC
V: TRBV30; size: NA; D: NA; length: 12; J: TRBJ2-3; CDR3: CAWSGGADTQYF; DNA: TGTGCCTGGAGTGGCGGGGCAGATACGCAGTATTTT
V: TRBV11-2; size: NA; D: NA; length: 19; J: TRBJ2-4; CDR3: CASSFDTGTDRRAKNIQYF; DNA: TGTGCCAGCAGCTTCGACACAGGGACCGACAGGCGCGCCAAAAACATTCAGTACTTC
V: TRBV28; size: NA; D: TRBD2; length: 15; J: TRBJ2-1; CDR3: CASSPWTSGHNEQFF; DNA: TGTGCCAGCAGTCCCTGGACTAGCGGCCACAATGAGCAGTTCTTC
V: TRBV7-2; size: NA; D: NA; length: 14; J: TRBJ2-6; CDR3: CASSSTIGANVLTF; DNA: TGTGCCAGCAGCTCAACTATTGGGGCCAACGTCCTGACTTTC
V: TRBV7-2; size: NA; D: TRBD1; length: 16; J: TRBJ1-5; CDR3: CASSPRQGNGNQPQHF; DNA: TGTGCCAGCAGCCCACGACAGGGGAATGGCAATCAGCCCCAGCATTTT
V: TRBV7-9; size: NA; D: NA; length: 19; J: TRBJ2-5; CDR3: CASSSGHTGTGYPKETQYF; DNA: TGTGCCAGCAGCTCAGGCCATACCGGGACTGGGTACCCCAAAGAGACCCAGTACTTC
V: TRBV2; size: NA; D: TRBD1; length: 13; J: TRBJ1-1; CDR3: CASSNRGGTEAFF; DNA: TGTGCCAGCAGTAACAGGGGAGGCACTGAAGCTTTCTTT
V: TRBV11-2; size: NA; D: NA; length: 16; J: TRBJ2-2; CDR3: CASSVVRARNTGELFF; DNA: TGTGCCAGCAGTGTCGTTAGGGCCCGGAACACCGGGGAGCTGTTTTTT
V: TRBV18; size: NA; D: NA; length: 13; J: TRBJ2-2; CDR3: CASSQALTGELFF; DNA: TGTGCCAGCTCCCAAGCACTCACCGGGGAGCTGTTTTTT
V: TRBV7-2; size: NA; D: NA; length: 13; J: TRBJ1-1; CDR3: CASSPQQRTEAFF; DNA: TGTGCCAGCAGCCCTCAACAAAGGACTGAAGCTTTCTTT
V: TRBV18; size: NA; D: TRBD2; length: 16; J: TRBJ2-3; CDR3: CASSPKLAGFTDTQYF; DNA: TGTGCCAGCTCACCTAAACTAGCGGGATTCACAGATACGCAGTATTTT
V: TRBV10-3; size: NA; D: NA; length: 13; J: TRBJ1-5; CDR3: CAISEWAGQPQHF; DNA: TGTGCCATCAGTGAGTGGGCGGGACAGCCCCAGCATTTT
V: TRBV29-1; size: NA; D: NA; length: 16; J: TRBJ2-3; CDR3: CSVLGVSAGGTDTQYF; DNA: TGCAGCGTTCTAGGTGTTTCGGCAGGGGGCACAGATACGCAGTATTTT
V: TRBV5-4; size: NA; D: NA; length: 12; J: TRBJ1-4; CDR3: CASSLDSSVLFF; DNA: TGTGCCAGCAGCCTAGACAGCTCGGTGCTGTTTTTT
V: TRBV5-4; size: once; D: NA; length: 16; J: TRBJ2-1; CDR3: CASKGGQTESYNEQFF; DNA: TGTGCCAGCAAGGGGGGACAGACCGAATCCTACAATGAGCAGTTCTTC
V: TRBV7-2; size: NA; D: TRBD2; length: 14; J: TRBJ2-7; CDR3: CASSLARGRYEQYF; DNA: TGTGCCAGCAGCTTAGCGCGCGGGAGGTACGAGCAGTACTTC
V: TRBV27; size: NA; D: TRBD2; length: 14; J: TRBJ2-3; CDR3: CASSSGGVTDTQYF; DNA: TGTGCCAGCAGTTCGGGAGGGGTAACAGATACGCAGTATTTT